These 11 T cell receptor beta chains were all obtained from the same sample, sequenced in a study of early T cells in non-severe SARS-CoV-2 infection (TCRdb year 2021). Libraries were prepared through 5' RACE. The sequencer listed for this sample is NextSeq 500. Using fastp at Q25 and MiXCR, TCRdb reprocessed the public reads and kept productive beta chains. Identical CDR3 proteins give one entry, which carries the most common genes and DNA. Counted in this sample were tens of thousands of distinct CDR3 sequences; under 7.5% of them appeared once. The ten largest make up just over 4% of the sample. Sequenced: whole blood. The receptors originated from an adult who was a healthcare worker with PCR-confirmed SARS-CoV-2 infection or an uninfected control (not recorded which).

This clonotype was detected ten times or more. Compared with germline, one end of the junction differs, possibly owing to a read error. The V and J genes are TRBV25-1 and TRBJ2-1; no clear D gene. Germline V CDR1 and CDR2: MGHDK, SYGVNS. The CDR3 consists of 11 residues. CDR3 sequence: CANSDHNEQFF. CDR3 DNA sequence: TGTGCCAACAGTGATCACAATGAGCAGTTCTTC.

This clonotype came up many times. The chain has TRBV20-1 and TRBJ1-1; D is possibly TRBD1 (6 bases). Germline V gives CDR1 DFQATT, CDR2 SNEGSKA (reference sequence). The CDR3 is 13 amino acids. Trimming cost V 5 bases and J 1 base, with 11 bases left between them. The CDR3, as DNA: TGCAGTGCTGAGGACAGCGCGAACACTGAAGCTTTCTTT. Translating it yields CSAEDSANTEAFF.

The rearrangement links TRBV6-1 to TRBJ1-5; TRBD1 might be the D (6 bases). V lost 6 bases, J lost 3 bases, and 9 bases lay in between. Germline CDR1 is MNHNS and CDR2 is SASEGT. The CDR3 runs 13 residues. The CDR3 DNA sequence: TGTGCCAGCAGAGGACAGATCAATCAGCCCCAGCATTTT. Its protein is CASRGQINQPQHF.

This clonotype turned up a few times. The gene calls are TRBV20-1 and TRBJ2-1, with unresolved D. V was cut by 5 bases and J by 6 bases, with 14 bases left in between. The CDR3 runs 13 residues. Germline lookup yields CDR1 DFQATT and CDR2 SNEGSKA (reference sequence). CDR3 amino acids: CSALYTPSNEQFF. DNA for the CDR3: TGCAGTGCTCTTTACACACCTTCCAATGAGCAGTTCTTC.

The genes are TRBV29-1 and TRBJ1-1; 11 bases fit TRBD1. The V gene's germline CDR1 is SQVTM and CDR2 ANQGSEA. This CDR3 has 13 amino acids. V was pared by 4 bases and J by 6 bases, with 4 bases of the junction left unmatched. CDR3: CSVVGTGGAEAFF. The CDR3 DNA sequence: TGCAGCGTTGTAGGGACAGGGGGGGCTGAAGCTTTCTTT.

This clonotype was counted a few times. The chain uses TRBV6-5 and TRBJ2-7, with D unclear. The CDR3 has 12 amino acids. Trimming pared 0 bases from V and 6 bases from J, leaving 6 bases between. From germline, CDR1 is MNHEY and CDR2 SVGAGI. The CDR3 region is CASSYSGGEQYF. CDR3 bases: TGTGCCAGCAGTTACTCGGGCGGCGAGCAGTACTTC.

In its sample, this clonotype was seen a few times. The chain uses TRBV10-1 and TRBJ2-1, with 11 nucleotides matching TRBD1. Germline loops: CDR1 WNHNN, CDR2 SYGVQD (reference sequence). The CDR3 is 15 residues long. J was trimmed by 8 bases and V by 3 bases; bases with no gene match: 6. CDR3 DNA: TGCGCCAGCAGTGATAGGACAGGGGGCATCGATGAGCAGTTCTTC. It is translated as CASSDRTGGIDEQFF.

This clonotype has a count of ten or more. The limits of the CDR3 on the DNA are not certain, so only TCRdb's listed CDR3 is given. The V gene is TRBV7-5, the J gene TRBJ1-1; the table's D call, TRBD1, was not checked against the DNA. TRBV7-5 is a pseudogene locus. Counting both end residues, the CDR3 totals 17 amino acids. The CDR3 loop is CISVPEAKGLMNTEAFF.

With respect to this clonotype: Possible read error: a much larger clone is one base away. The rearrangement links TRBV6-1 to TRBJ2-6; D call uncertain. V dropped 7 bases and J dropped 4 bases, with 17 bases sitting between them. This CDR3 contains 16 residues. The germline V gene encodes CDR1 MNHNS and CDR2 SASEGT. CDR3 sequence reads: CASTEHRQAGANVLTF. The CDR3 nucleotides are TGTGCCAGCACCGAACATAGGCAGGCCGGGGCCAACGTCCTGACTTTC.

This clonotype appeared many times. The J gene is TRBJ1-5, the V gene TRBV27; D unresolved. CDR3 length: 15 residues. V was trimmed by 3 bases and J by 0 bases, leaving 9 bases between them. CDR1 and CDR2 (germline): MNHEY, SMNVEV (reference sequence). CDR3 amino acids: CASSLMQDSNQPQHF. CDR3 sequence (DNA): TGTGCCAGCAGTTTGATGCAGGATAGCAATCAGCCCCAGCATTTT.

This clonotype showed up many times. J is TRBJ1-1 and V is TRBV12-5, with 10 positions matching TRBD1. V was clipped by 1 base and J by 10 bases; unmatched bases: 0. Germline lookup yields CDR1 LGHNT and CDR2 FRNRAP. The CDR3 has 12 residues. The CDR3 region has the DNA TGTGCTAGTGGTTTGGGACAGGGGGCAGCTTTCTTT. It yields the protein CASGLGQGAAFF.